This T cell receptor (beta chain) was captured in a study of T cell responses to AZD1222 COVID-19 vaccine. Looked up from germline, CDR1 is MNHEY and CDR2 is SVGEGT. V lost 2 bases to trimming and J lost 1 base; unmatched junction nucleotides: 6. The CDR3 runs 17 residues. Pooled together were second doses at about 4 or about 12 weeks. General observations from the study: It should be noted that donors were predominantly white British and more often female, and clonal diversity was possibly underestimated.

This clone occurred once. Its antigen is still unknown. Measured with immunoSEQ multiplex PCR; TCRdb has only the in-frame clones, and not every one. Among roughly 96,000 clones, around 89% were seen once, and the ten largest hold 12%. The gene calls are TRBV6-2 or TRBV6-3 and TRBJ2-5, with 11 positions matching TRBD2. The clonotype originates from an adult who received the AZD1222 COVID-19 vaccine. Here the sequenced sample was peripheral blood, taken 28 days after the second AZD1222 dose. CDR3 amino acids: CASSYVSGTSGQETQYF. The DNA of the CDR3 is TGTGCCAGCAGTTACGTTTCCGGGACTAGCGGCCAAGAGACCCAGTACTTC.